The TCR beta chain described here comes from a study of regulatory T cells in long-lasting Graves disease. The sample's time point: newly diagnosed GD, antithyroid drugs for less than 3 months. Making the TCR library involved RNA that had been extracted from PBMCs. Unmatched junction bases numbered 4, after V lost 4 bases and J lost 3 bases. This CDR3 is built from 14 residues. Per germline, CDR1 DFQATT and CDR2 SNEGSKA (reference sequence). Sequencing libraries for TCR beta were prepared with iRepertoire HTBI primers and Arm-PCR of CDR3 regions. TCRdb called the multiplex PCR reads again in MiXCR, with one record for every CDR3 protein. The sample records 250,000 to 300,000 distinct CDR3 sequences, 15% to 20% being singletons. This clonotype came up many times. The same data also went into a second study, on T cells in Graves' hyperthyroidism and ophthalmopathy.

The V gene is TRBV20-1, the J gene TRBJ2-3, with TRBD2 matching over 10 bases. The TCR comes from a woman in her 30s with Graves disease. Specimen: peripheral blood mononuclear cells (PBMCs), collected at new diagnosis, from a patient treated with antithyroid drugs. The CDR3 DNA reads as TGCAGTGCTACCGGGACTAGCGAGACAGATACGCAGTATTTT. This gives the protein CSATGTSETDTQYF.